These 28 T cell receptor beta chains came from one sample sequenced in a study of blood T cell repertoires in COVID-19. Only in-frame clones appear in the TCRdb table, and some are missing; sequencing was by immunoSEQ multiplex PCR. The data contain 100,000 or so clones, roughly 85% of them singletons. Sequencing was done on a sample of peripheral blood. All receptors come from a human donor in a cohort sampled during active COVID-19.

The CDR3 DNA sequence: TGTGCCAGTAGTATCCTCAGGGGGCAGAGCAATCAGCCCCAGCATTTT. This sequence encodes CASSILRGQSNQPQHF. The chain uses TRBV19 and TRBJ1-5; 8 bases line up with TRBD1. The CDR3 totals 16 residues. CDR1 is LNHDA and CDR2 is SQIVND in the germline V gene (reference sequence). With V trimmed by 3 bases and J by 1 base, 5 bases remained unmatched.

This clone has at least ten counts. CDR3 DNA: TGTGCCAGCAGTTTAAACACCGGGGGTGGCTACACCTTC. It translates to CASSLNTGGGYTF. V gene TRBV28 combines with J gene TRBJ1-2; perhaps TRBD1 as D (5 bases). Per germline, CDR1 MDHEN and CDR2 SYDVKM. This CDR3 is 13 amino acids long. The ends were cut back, 2 bases at V and 7 bases at J, with 11 bases in the middle.

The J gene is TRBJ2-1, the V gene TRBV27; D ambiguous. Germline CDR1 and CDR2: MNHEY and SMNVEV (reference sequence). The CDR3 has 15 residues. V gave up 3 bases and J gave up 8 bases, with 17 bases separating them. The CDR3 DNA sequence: TGTGCCAGCAGTTTCTCCGTGGGCTCCGCCGATGAGCAGTTCTTC. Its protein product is CASSFSVGSADEQFF.

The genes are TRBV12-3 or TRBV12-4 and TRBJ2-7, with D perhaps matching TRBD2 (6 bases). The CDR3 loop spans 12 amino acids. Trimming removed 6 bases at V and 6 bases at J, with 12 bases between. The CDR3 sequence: CASRSVGGEQYF. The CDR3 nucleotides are TGTGCCAGCAGGTCGGTGGGAGGCGAGCAGTACTTC.

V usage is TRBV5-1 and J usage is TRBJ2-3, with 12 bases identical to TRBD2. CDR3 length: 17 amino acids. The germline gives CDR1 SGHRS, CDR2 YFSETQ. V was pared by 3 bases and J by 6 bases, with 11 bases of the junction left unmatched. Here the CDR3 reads CASSSGSLAGGGDTQYF. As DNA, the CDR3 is TGCGCCAGCAGCTCCGGATCACTAGCGGGAGGAGGGGATACGCAGTATTTT.

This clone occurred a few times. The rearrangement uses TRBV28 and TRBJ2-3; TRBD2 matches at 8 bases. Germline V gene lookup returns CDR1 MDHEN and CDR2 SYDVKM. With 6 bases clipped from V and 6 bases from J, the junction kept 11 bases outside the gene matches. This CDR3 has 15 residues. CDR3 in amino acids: CASRQQRGPADTQYF. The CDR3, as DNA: TGTGCCAGCAGACAGCAGCGGGGGCCCGCGGATACGCAGTATTTT. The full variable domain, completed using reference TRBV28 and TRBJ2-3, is DVKVTQSSRYLVKRTGEKVFLECVQDMDHENMFWYRQDPGLGLRLIYFSYDVKMKEKGDIPEGYSVSREKKERFSLILESASTNQTSMYLCASRQQRGPADTQYFGPGTRLTVL.

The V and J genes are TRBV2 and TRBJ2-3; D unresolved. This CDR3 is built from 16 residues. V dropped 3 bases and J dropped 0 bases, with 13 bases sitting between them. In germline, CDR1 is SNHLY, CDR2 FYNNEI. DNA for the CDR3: TGTGCCAGCAGTGATCGAGCATTCGGGAGCACAGATACGCAGTATTTT. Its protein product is CASSDRAFGSTDTQYF.

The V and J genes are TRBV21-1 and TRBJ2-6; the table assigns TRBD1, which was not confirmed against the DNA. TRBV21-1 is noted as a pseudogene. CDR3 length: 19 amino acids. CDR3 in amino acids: CASSKLPGQTYSGANVLTF. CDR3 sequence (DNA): TGTGCCAGCAGCAAGTTACCGGGACAGACCTATTCTGGGGCCAACGTCCTGACTTTC.

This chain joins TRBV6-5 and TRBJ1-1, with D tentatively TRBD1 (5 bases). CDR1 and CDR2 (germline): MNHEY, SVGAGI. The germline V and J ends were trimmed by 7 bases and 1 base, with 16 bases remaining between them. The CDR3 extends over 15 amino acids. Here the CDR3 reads CASTSPGGKNTEAFF. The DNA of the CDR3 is TGTGCCAGCACCTCCCCCGGGGGGAAGAACACTGAAGCTTTCTTT.

CDR3 residues: CASSPPGSIVNEQFF. CDR3 coding DNA: TGTGCCAGCAGCCCCCCCGGGTCGATTGTCAATGAGCAGTTCTTC. The rearrangement joins TRBV7-9 to TRBJ2-1; no clear D. CDR3 size: 15 residues. With 5 bases removed from V and 6 bases from J, the gap between germline ends came to 17 bases. Germline CDR1 SEHNR, CDR2 FQNEAQ (reference sequence).

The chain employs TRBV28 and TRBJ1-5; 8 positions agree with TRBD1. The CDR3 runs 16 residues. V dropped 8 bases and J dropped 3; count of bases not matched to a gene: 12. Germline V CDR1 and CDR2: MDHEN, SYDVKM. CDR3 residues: CASGSPGQDFNQPQHF. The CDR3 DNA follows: TGTGCCAGCGGGTCCCCGGGACAGGATTTCAATCAGCCCCAGCATTTT.

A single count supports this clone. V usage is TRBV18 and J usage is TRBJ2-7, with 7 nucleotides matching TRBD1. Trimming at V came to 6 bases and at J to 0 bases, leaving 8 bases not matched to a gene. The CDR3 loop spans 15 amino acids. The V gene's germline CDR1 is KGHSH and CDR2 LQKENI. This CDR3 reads CASSPFRDSSYEQYF. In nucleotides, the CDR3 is TGTGCCAGCTCGCCGTTCCGGGACAGCTCCTACGAGCAGTACTTC.

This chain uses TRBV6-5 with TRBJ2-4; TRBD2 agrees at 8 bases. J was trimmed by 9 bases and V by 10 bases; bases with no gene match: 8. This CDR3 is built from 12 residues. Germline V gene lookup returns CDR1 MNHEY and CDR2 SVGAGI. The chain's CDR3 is CATGRGDGIQYF. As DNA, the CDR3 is TGTGCCACGGGGCGGGGGGATGGCATTCAGTACTTC.

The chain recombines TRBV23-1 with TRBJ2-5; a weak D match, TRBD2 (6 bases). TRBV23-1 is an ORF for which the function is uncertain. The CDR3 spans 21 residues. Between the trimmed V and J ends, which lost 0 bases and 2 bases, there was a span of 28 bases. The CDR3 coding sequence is TGCGCCAGCAGTCAATCTGGCCGGCGGAGGGTCAGGGACGGAGGGCAAGAGACCCAGTACTTC. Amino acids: CASSQSGRRRVRDGGQETQYF.

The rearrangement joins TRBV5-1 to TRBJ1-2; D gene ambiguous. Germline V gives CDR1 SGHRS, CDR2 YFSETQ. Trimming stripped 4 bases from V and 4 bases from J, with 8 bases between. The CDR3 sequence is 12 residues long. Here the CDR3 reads CASSGEPYGYTF. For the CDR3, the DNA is TGCGCCAGCAGCGGGGAGCCCTATGGCTACACCTTC.

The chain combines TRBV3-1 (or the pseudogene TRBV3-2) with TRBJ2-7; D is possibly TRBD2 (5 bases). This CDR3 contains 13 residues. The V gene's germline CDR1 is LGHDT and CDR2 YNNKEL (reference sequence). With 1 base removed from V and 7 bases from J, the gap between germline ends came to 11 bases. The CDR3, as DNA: TGTGCCAGCAGCCAAGTACCCACGGGGGAGCAGTACTTC. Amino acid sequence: CASSQVPTGEQYF.

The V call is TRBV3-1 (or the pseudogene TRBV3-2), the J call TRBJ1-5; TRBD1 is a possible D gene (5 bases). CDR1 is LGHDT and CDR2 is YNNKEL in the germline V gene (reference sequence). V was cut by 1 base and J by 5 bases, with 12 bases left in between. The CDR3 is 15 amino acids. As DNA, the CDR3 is TGTGCCAGCAGCCAAGGTTCAGGGTCCGATCAGCCCCAGCATTTT. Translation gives CASSQGSGSDQPQHF.

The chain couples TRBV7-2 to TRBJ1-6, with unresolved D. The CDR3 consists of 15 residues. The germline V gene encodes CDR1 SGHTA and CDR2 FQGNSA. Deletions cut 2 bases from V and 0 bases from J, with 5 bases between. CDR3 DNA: TGTGCCAGCAGCTTACCGTCCTCCTATAATTCACCCCTCCACTTT. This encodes CASSLPSSYNSPLHF.

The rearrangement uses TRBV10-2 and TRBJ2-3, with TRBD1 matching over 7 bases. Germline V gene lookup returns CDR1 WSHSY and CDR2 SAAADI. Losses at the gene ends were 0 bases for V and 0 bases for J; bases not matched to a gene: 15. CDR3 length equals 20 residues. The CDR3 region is CASSESGQLIGGSSTDTQYF. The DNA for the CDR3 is TGCGCCAGCAGTGAGTCGGGACAGCTCATAGGAGGCTCGAGCACAGATACGCAGTATTTT.

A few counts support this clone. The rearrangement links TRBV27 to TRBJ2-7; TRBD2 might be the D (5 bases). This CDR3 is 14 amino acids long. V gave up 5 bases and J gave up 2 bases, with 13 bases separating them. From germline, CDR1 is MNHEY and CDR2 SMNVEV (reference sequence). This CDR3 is CASSPLDLAYEQYF. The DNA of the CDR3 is TGTGCCAGCAGTCCACTAGACCTCGCCTACGAGCAGTACTTC.

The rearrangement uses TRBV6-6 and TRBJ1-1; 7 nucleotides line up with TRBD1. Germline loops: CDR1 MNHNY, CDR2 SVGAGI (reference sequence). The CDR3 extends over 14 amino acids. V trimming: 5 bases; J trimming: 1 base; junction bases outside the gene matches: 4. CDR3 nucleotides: TGTGCCAGCAGTAAACAGGGGTGGAACACTGAAGCTTTCTTT. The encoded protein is CASSKQGWNTEAFF.

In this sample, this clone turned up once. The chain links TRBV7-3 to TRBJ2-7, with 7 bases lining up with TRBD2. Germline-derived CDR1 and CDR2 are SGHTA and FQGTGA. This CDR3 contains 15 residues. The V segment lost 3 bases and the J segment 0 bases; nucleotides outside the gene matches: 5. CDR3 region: CASSFGGGSSYEQYF. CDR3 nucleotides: TGTGCCAGCAGCTTCGGCGGGGGTAGCTCCTACGAGCAGTACTTC.

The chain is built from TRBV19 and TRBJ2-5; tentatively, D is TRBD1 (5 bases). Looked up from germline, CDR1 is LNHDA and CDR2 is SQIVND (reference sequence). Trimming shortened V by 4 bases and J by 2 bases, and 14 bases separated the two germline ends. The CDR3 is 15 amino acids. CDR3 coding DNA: TGTGCCAGTAGTAGGCAAACGACAGTACAAGAGACCCAGTACTTC. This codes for CASSRQTTVQETQYF. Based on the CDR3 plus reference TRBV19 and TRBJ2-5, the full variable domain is DGGITQSPKYLFRKEGQNVTLSCEQNLNHDAMYWYRQDPGQGLRLIYYSQIVNDFQKGDIAEGYSVSREKKESFPLTVTSAQKNPTAFYLCASSRQTTVQETQYFGPGTRLLVL.

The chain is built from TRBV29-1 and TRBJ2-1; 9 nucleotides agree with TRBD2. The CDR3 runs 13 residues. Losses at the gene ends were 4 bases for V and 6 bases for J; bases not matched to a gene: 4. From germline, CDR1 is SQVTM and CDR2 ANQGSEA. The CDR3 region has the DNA TGCAGCGTTGGCCAAGCGGGAGGCAATGAGCAGTTCTTC. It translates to CSVGQAGGNEQFF.

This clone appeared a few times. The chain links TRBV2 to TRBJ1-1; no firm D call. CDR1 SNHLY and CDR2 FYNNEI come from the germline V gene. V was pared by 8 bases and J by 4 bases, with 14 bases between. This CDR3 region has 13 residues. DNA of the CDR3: TGTGCCAGCTATAAGGAGCTGGGCACTGAAGCTTTCTTT. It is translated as CASYKELGTEAFF.

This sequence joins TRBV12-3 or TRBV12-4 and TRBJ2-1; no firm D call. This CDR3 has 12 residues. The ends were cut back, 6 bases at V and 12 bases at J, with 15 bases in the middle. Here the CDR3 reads CASSPSAWAQFF. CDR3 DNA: TGTGCCAGCAGCCCAAGTGCATGGGCGCAGTTCTTC.

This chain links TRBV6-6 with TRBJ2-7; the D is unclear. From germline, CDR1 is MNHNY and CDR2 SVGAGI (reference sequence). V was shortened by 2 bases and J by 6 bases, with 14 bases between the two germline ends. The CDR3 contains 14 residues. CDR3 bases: TGTGCCAGCAGTTACCCCGAGACAACGTCCGAGCAGTACTTC. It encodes CASSYPETTSEQYF.

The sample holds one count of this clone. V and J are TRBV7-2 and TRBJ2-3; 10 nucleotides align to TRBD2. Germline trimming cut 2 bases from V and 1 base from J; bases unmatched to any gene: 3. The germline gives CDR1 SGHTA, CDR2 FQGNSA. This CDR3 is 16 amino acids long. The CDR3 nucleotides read TGTGCCAGCAGCTTAAGCCTAGCGGGGGGCACAGATACGCAGTATTTT. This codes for CASSLSLAGGTDTQYF.